The clone carrying this T cell receptor (beta chain) has just one count. Its antigen is as yet unknown. There were only Caucasian adults among the donors, and all lived in Nashville, Tennessee. A split of CD4+ cells into CD45RA+ naive and CD45RA-negative memory subsets was performed. Only in-frame clones appear in the TCRdb table, and some are missing; sequencing was by immunoSEQ multiplex PCR. This repertoire shows 2,100,000 or so clones, approximately 94% found once; its top ten account for 0.1% to 0.15%. This record belongs to a study of shared clonotypes between healthy human individuals. General study points: Sampling included only blood; tissue repertoires likely differ. Naive CD4 clonotypes were shared across a handful of donors at about 5.3%.

Germline CDR1 is LGHNA and CDR2 is YSLEER. V was pared by 4 bases and J by 1 base, with 14 bases between. The CDR3 has 15 residues. Material for sequencing was naive CD4+ T cells sorted from blood. Noted subset: CD45RA+ positively selected. The sequence was obtained from a young man in good health. The V gene is TRBV4-3, the J gene TRBJ2-7, with D possibly being TRBD1 or TRBD2 (6 bases each). This CDR3 is CASSRNGGASYEQYF. The CDR3 DNA reads TGCGCCAGCAGCCGCAACGGGGGCGCTTCCTACGAGCAGTACTTC.